This T cell receptor (beta chain) was retrieved from a study of early T cells in non-severe SARS-CoV-2 infection (dated by TCRdb to the early 2020s). For context, the study as a whole: Because TCR sequencing was done on bulk RNA from unsorted whole blood, the alpha and beta chains could not be paired.

CDR3 length: 15 amino acids, cysteine to phenylalanine. This entry keeps only the CDR3 DNA: 45 bases, framed from base 1. The investigation overall reported the following: VDJdb matching was skewed toward anti-spike CD8 responses and likely underestimated virus-specific expansions by missing private and CD4 specificities.

Receptor amplification or capture employed 5' RACE. The reads were generated on a NextSeq 500. The TCR library protocol attached unique molecular identifiers to individual cDNA molecules to correct for sequencing error and PCR bias. Both TCR alpha and beta chains were sequenced, and tight co-correlation was observed between alpha and beta sequence abundances in each sample. The published analysis was carried out like this. V gene, J gene and CDR3 annotation of TCR sequences was performed with Decombinator V4. Expanded TCRs were defined as changing significantly between any two time points under a Poisson model with p below 0.0001. Abundances of TCRs were expressed as counts per million after normalisation to the total number of TCRs sequenced in each sample. MAIT TCRs were defined by TRAV1-2 paired with TRAJ12, TRAJ20 or TRAJ33, and iNKT TCRs by TRAV10 paired with TRAJ18. VDJdb, accessed 1 November 2021, was searched for CMV, EBV and SARS-CoV-2 annotated TCRs, excluding TCRs annotated for multiple antigens. Starting from the raw public reads, TCRdb applied fastp trimming at Q25, assembled clones with MiXCR and retained in-frame beta chains. CDR3 protein duplicates are merged, each entry listing the most common genes and DNA. TCRdb's processing, not the authors' own work, is the source of the V and J calls. The sample table records 25,000 to 35,000 distinct CDR3 sequences; around 5.2% of these occur just once. The ten largest account for over 2.5% of the sample.

This clonotype showed up many times. This clone's antigen is unknown. One base away there is no much larger clone; base qualities are not given. Set within a cohort of healthcare workers in London, UK, this nested case-control study involved weekly PCR testing of nasopharyngeal swabs along with blood sampling. Between 23 and 31 March 2020, the week of the UK lockdown, healthcare workers were enrolled and then followed up weekly for as long as 16 weeks. Here the chain combines TRBV12-2 and TRBJ2-7; TRBD1, as called in the table, went unchecked against the DNA. TRBV12-2 is reported as a pseudogene. The sequence came from an adult who was a healthcare worker with PCR-confirmed SARS-CoV-2 infection or an uninfected control (not recorded which). The source material was whole blood. CDR3 region: CASRFSGSFTYEQYF. The sequenced DNA: TGTGCAAGTCGCTTTTCCGGGAGTTTTACCTACGAGCAGTACTTC.